Below are 20 T cell receptor beta chains sequenced from a single sample in a study of blood T cells in healthy people across ages. Sample-barcoded 5' priming and a J-beta primer mix drove a second PCR of roughly 6 to 12 cycles. One entry per CDR3 protein, called by TCRdb with MiXCR from the 5' RACE reads. The data contain about a million distinct CDR3 sequences, more than 30% of them singletons. Sequenced material: blood. These receptors all stem from a man aged 18 to 30 in good health.

Only a few counts were recorded for this clonotype. This CDR3 reads CSATDGTGGNEQFF. The CDR3 coding sequence is TGCAGTGCTACTGACGGGACAGGGGGAAATGAGCAGTTCTTC. V gene TRBV20-1 combines with J gene TRBJ2-1; 11 bases are shared with TRBD1. The CDR3 covers 14 residues. Unmatched junction bases numbered 6, after V lost 4 bases and J lost 7 bases. Per germline, CDR1 DFQATT and CDR2 SNEGSKA (reference sequence).

The chain carries TRBV6-5 and TRBJ1-2, with D perhaps matching TRBD1 (5 bases). Trimming left V 8 bases short and J 12 bases short, with 19 bases between. Germline V gives CDR1 MNHEY, CDR2 SVGAGI. The CDR3 sequence is 12 residues long. The CDR3 DNA reads TGTGCCAGCGGACGGGGCCGGGGTAGCCACACCTTC. It encodes CASGRGRGSHTF.

This clonotype was seen a few times. The chain combines TRBV5-1 with TRBJ2-7; 8 bases agree with TRBD1. CDR1 SGHRS and CDR2 YFSETQ come from the germline V gene. V shed 4 bases and J 3 bases; nucleotides not matched to a gene: 3. The CDR3 length is 13 residues. The CDR3 loop is CASSADRVYEQYF. CDR3 sequence (DNA): TGCGCCAGCAGCGCGGACAGGGTCTACGAGCAGTACTTC. Using reference TRBV5-1 and TRBJ2-7 for the parts outside the CDR3, the full variable domain is KAGVTQTPRYLIKTRGQQVTLSCSPISGHRSVSWYQQTPGQGLQFLFEYFSETQRNKGNFPGRFSGRQFSNSRSEMNVSTLELGDSALYLCASSADRVYEQYFGPGTRLTVT.

For the CDR3, the DNA is TGTGCCAGCAGCCCCCCTGGGACAGGGGCCTCCTACAATGAGCAGTTCTTC. Its translation is CASSPPGTGASYNEQFF. The chain has TRBV11-2 and TRBJ2-1; 10 bases align to TRBD1. V shed 5 bases and J 0 bases; nucleotides not matched to a gene: 7. Germline lookup yields CDR1 SGHAT and CDR2 FQNNGV. The CDR3 consists of 17 residues.

This clonotype was recorded many times. The rearrangement links TRBV5-1 to TRBJ2-3, with 8 bases matching TRBD2. The germline V gene encodes CDR1 SGHRS and CDR2 YFSETQ. The CDR3 is 14 residues long. V lost 5 bases and J lost 7; bases outside the gene matches: 9. CDR3 loop: CASRVSSGQNTQYF. DNA for the CDR3: TGCGCCAGCAGAGTATCTAGCGGGCAGAATACGCAGTATTTT.

The chain employs TRBV29-1 and TRBJ1-1; D might be TRBD1 (6 bases). Germline-derived CDR1 and CDR2 are SQVTM and ANQGSEA. V shed 3 bases and J shed 5 bases, with 19 bases lying between them. CDR3 length: 15 amino acids. The CDR3: CSVDSWERGGTEAFF. DNA of the CDR3: TGCAGCGTTGATAGTTGGGAAAGAGGGGGGACTGAAGCTTTCTTT.

This chain links TRBV12-5 with TRBJ1-1, with D uncertain. Per the germline V gene, CDR1 is LGHNT and CDR2 is FRNRAP. V lost 7 bases to trimming and J lost 8 bases, with 14 bases between them. CDR3 length: 12 residues. This CDR3 reads CASEGILREAFF. CDR3 DNA: TGTGCTAGTGAGGGTATTCTAAGGGAAGCTTTCTTT.

This clonotype was observed a handful of times. The chain recombines TRBV10-3 with TRBJ2-1; TRBD2 matches at 11 bases. Trimming cost V 6 bases and J 6 bases; bases outside gene matches: 7. The CDR3 consists of 15 residues. Germline loops: CDR1 ENHRY, CDR2 SYGVKD. CDR3 amino acids: CAISETSGAGNEQFF. In DNA form, the CDR3 reads TGTGCCATCAGCGAGACTAGCGGGGCGGGCAATGAGCAGTTCTTC.

The table lists this clonotype with a few counts. The chain couples TRBV5-1 to TRBJ2-1; TRBD2 matches 7 bases. This CDR3 has 17 residues. The ends lost 0 bases at V and 7 bases at J; junction bases unmatched: 13. CDR1 is SGHRS, CDR2 YFSETQ, per germline. The CDR3, as DNA: TGCGCCAGCAGCTTGGTTCTCGGGGGGACTGGCGTGAATGAGCAGTTCTTC. Protein: CASSLVLGGTGVNEQFF.

This chain joins TRBV6-2 or TRBV6-3 and TRBJ1-2, with 11 nucleotides matching TRBD1. The CDR3 runs 15 residues. Germline assignment: CDR1 MNHEY and CDR2 SVGEGT. V was pared by 5 bases and J by 4 bases, with 6 bases of the junction left unmatched. In DNA form, the CDR3 reads TGTGCCAGCAGTCGGACAGGGGGCGGTGGCTATGGCTACACCTTC. Protein: CASSRTGGGGYGYTF.

This chain joins TRBV12-3 or TRBV12-4 and TRBJ2-1; D possibly matches TRBD1 or TRBD2 (6 bases each). Trimming took 2 bases from V and 9 from J, leaving 14 bases between them. There are 14 residues in the CDR3. CDR3 amino acids: CASSLPGGRSEQFF. The CDR3 region has the DNA TGTGCCAGCAGTTTACCCGGGGGCCGAAGTGAGCAGTTCTTC.

The rearrangement links TRBV4-3 to TRBJ2-1, with TRBD1 matching over 9 bases. The germline V gene has CDR1 LGHNA and CDR2 YSLEER. There are 17 residues in the CDR3. The J segment lost 4 bases and the V segment lost 3 bases, leaving 10 bases of the junction unmatched. For the CDR3, the DNA is TGCGCCAGCAGCCACAAACCAGGACAGGGGACATACAATGAGCAGTTCTTC. This encodes CASSHKPGQGTYNEQFF.

A few counts support this clonotype. This chain's CDR3 is CASSYSSSWRDRGRNEQFF. The CDR3 nucleotides read TGTGCCAGCAGTTACTCGTCTTCTTGGCGGGACAGGGGGCGGAATGAGCAGTTCTTC. This chain links TRBV6-2 or TRBV6-3 with TRBJ2-1; 12 nucleotides line up with TRBD1. The J segment lost 7 bases and the V segment lost 0 bases, leaving 13 bases of the junction unmatched. The CDR3 is 19 amino acids. Germline V gene sequence: CDR1 MNHEY, CDR2 SVGEGT.

The sample holds a few counts of this clonotype. CDR3 residues: CASSDTRASGALKYF. The CDR3 region has the DNA TGTGCCAGCAGCGACACCCGGGCTAGCGGGGCCTTGAAGTACTTC. The chain is built from TRBV25-1 and TRBJ2-4, with 9 bases aligning to TRBD2. This CDR3 contains 15 residues. Germline CDR1 is MGHDK and CDR2 is SYGVNS. V trimming: 6 bases; J trimming: 14 bases; junction bases outside the gene matches: 17.

The V and J genes are TRBV18 and TRBJ2-1; 13 bases fit TRBD2. Germline V gene lookup returns CDR1 KGHSH and CDR2 LQKENI. CDR3 length: 15 residues. V lost 2 bases to trimming and J lost 9 bases; unmatched junction nucleotides: 4. CDR3 loop: CASSPRGLAGTEQFF. The CDR3 coding sequence is TGTGCCAGCTCACCAAGGGGACTAGCGGGGACTGAGCAGTTCTTC. Using reference TRBV18 and TRBJ2-1 for the parts outside the CDR3, the full variable domain is NAGVMQNPRHLVRRRGQEARLRCSPMKGHSHVYWYRQLPEEGLKFMVYLQKENIIDESGMPKERFSAEFPKEGPSILRIQQVVRGDSAAYFCASSPRGLAGTEQFFGPGTRLTVL.

The V gene is TRBV6-2 or TRBV6-3, the J gene TRBJ2-5; a weak D match, TRBD2 (5 bases). CDR3 length: 17 residues. Germline-derived CDR1 and CDR2 are MNHEY and SVGEGT. The V end was cut by 7 bases, the J end by 0 bases, with 21 bases between. CDR3 sequence reads: CASNRPRGAEYQETQYF. The CDR3 region has the DNA TGTGCCAGCAATCGACCTCGTGGAGCGGAGTACCAAGAGACCCAGTACTTC.

This chain uses TRBV10-3 with TRBJ1-4; D unresolved. The V end lost 4 bases, the J end lost 4 bases, and 10 bases lay between the germline ends. The CDR3 has 14 amino acids. Germline values: CDR1 ENHRY, CDR2 SYGVKD. The chain's CDR3 is CAISAADRNEKLFF. The CDR3 DNA reads TGTGCCATCAGTGCGGCAGATCGTAATGAAAAACTGTTTTTT.

This clonotype was picked up a small number of times. V usage is TRBV29-1 and J usage is TRBJ2-7; D gene ambiguous. Trimming stripped 2 bases from V and 2 bases from J, with 10 bases between. Germline V lookup: CDR1 SQVTM, CDR2 ANQGSEA. The CDR3 is made up of 13 amino acids. The CDR3 bases are TGCAGCGTTGAAATTAGGCCTCCCTACGAGCAGTACTTC. It yields the protein CSVEIRPPYEQYF.

This clonotype was detected many times. The rearrangement links TRBV18 to TRBJ2-3; D is ambiguous. CDR1 is KGHSH, CDR2 LQKENI, per germline. There are 14 residues in the CDR3. Trimming left V 5 bases short and J 1 base short, with 10 bases between. The CDR3 sequence is CASSSNEGTDTQYF. CDR3 nucleotide sequence: TGTGCCAGCTCATCCAATGAGGGCACAGATACGCAGTATTTT. Based on the CDR3 plus reference TRBV18 and TRBJ2-3, the full variable domain is NAGVMQNPRHLVRRRGQEARLRCSPMKGHSHVYWYRQLPEEGLKFMVYLQKENIIDESGMPKERFSAEFPKEGPSILRIQQVVRGDSAAYFCASSSNEGTDTQYFGPGTRLTVL.

In this sample, this clonotype turned up a few times. The chain employs TRBV6-5 and TRBJ2-1, with 7 bases identical to TRBD1. V gave up 4 bases and J gave up 2 bases; unmatched junction bases: 11. CDR1 is MNHEY, CDR2 SVGAGI, per germline. The CDR3 runs to 17 residues. CDR3: CASSFRSGTVTYNEQFF. The CDR3, as DNA: TGTGCCAGCAGTTTTAGGTCAGGGACAGTTACCTACAATGAGCAGTTCTTC.